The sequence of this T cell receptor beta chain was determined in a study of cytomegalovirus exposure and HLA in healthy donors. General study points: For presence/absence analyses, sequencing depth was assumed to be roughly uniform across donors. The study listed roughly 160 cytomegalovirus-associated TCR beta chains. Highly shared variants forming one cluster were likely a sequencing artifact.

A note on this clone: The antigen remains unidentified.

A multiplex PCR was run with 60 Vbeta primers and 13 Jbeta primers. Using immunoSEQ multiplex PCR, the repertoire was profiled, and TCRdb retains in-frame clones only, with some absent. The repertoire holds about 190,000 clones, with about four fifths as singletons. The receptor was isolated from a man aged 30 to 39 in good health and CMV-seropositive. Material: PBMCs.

CDR3 in amino acids: CASSLVEAGRLFF. DNA of the CDR3: TGTGCCAGCAGCTTAGTGGAGGCGGGCCGCCTGTTCTTC. The rearrangement uses TRBV7-9 and TRBJ2-1; a weak D match, TRBD2 (5 bases). This CDR3 is built from 13 residues. CDR1 is SEHNR and CDR2 is FQNEAQ in the germline V gene (reference sequence). Trimming took 1 base from V and 15 from J, leaving 16 bases between them.